This T cell receptor (beta chain) derives from a study of blood T cell repertoires in COVID-19. This clone was seen once. In the original processing: From reference gene primer amplification, estimates of nucleated cell counts were derived. Method: immunoSEQ multiplex PCR; TCRdb's copy keeps in-frame clones and lacks some. The V and J calls and clone size were taken over from that table, and D and trimming were inferred from the DNA. The table has fewer than 250,000 clones, around four fifths seen once. Germline assignment: CDR1 MNHEY and CDR2 SVGAGI. After removal of 7 bases from V and 5 bases from J, the junction contained 7 bases not matched to a gene. This CDR3 region has 13 residues.

This chain joins TRBV6-5 and TRBJ1-2; the match to TRBD1 covers 7 bases. Sequenced: peripheral blood. This sequence originates from a woman aged 55 to 70 with active or convalescent COVID-19. CDR3 sequence reads: CASTPLDRYGYTF. The DNA of the CDR3 is TGTGCCAGCACCCCCTTGGACAGGTATGGCTACACCTTC.